The clone carrying this T cell receptor beta chain was counted between two and nine times. Its cognate antigen is unknown. RNA was extracted and reverse transcribed into cDNA as the sequencing template. Assay used: immunoSEQ multiplex PCR; TCRdb lists only in-frame clones, some missing. There are 120,000 or so clones in the sample; over 60% occur only once, and 5.7% lies in the top ten. The data are from a study of CD8+ T cells in alopecia areata. The wider study: Treated patients received oral tofacitinib, 5 to 10 mg twice daily. The study, taken as a whole, reports: Normal skin's resident alphabeta T cells are also sequenced in scalp samples.

V shed 8 bases and J 4 bases; nucleotides not matched to a gene: 9. The CDR3 covers 13 residues. Per germline, CDR1 GTSNPN and CDR2 SVGIG (reference sequence). Described treatment: oral pan-JAK inhibitor, 5-10 mg twice daily. Alopecia areata patients provided lesional scalp punch biopsies and peripheral blood, both collected for the study. This clonotype originated in a human donor with alopecia areata. Sequencing was performed on CD4+ T cells sorted from blood, taken at week 4, from a patient treated with tofacitinib. The J gene is TRBJ2-7, the V gene TRBV30; 9 bases agree with TRBD1. The CDR3 sequence: CAGTPGQGYEQYF. The DNA of the CDR3 is TGTGCCGGGACACCGGGACAGGGATACGAGCAGTACTTC.